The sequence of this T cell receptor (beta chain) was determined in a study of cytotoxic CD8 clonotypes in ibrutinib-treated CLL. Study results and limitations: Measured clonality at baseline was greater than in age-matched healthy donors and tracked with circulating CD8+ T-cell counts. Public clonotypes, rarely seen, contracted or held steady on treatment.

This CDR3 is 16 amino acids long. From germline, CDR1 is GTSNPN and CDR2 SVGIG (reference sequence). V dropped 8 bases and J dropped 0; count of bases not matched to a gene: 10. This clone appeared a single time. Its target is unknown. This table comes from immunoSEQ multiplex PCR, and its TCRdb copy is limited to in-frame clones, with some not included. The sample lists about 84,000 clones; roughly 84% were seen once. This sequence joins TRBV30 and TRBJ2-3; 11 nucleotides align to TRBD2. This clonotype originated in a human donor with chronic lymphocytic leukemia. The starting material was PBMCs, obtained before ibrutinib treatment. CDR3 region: CARTSGRQSSTDTQYF. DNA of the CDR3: TGTGCCCGTACTAGCGGGAGACAGTCTAGCACAGATACGCAGTATTTT. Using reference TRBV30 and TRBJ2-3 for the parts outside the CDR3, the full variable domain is SQTIHQWPATLVQPVGSPLSLECTVEGTSNPNLYWYRQAAGRGLQLLFYSVGIGQISSEVPQNLSASRPQDRQFILSSKKLLLSDSGFYLCARTSGRQSSTDTQYFGPGTRLTVL.